One and the same sample provided the 8 T cell receptor beta chains below, sequenced in a study of T cell responses to AZD1222 COVID-19 vaccine. Method: immunoSEQ multiplex PCR; TCRdb's copy keeps in-frame clones and lacks some. The sample yields almost 70,000 clones, roughly 80% seen once. The input for sequencing was peripheral blood, taken 28 days after the second AZD1222 dose. These receptors were taken from an adult who received the AZD1222 COVID-19 vaccine.

Comment on this clone: At one boundary the junction diverges from the germline segment, which might be a read error. The chain recombines TRBV6-1 with TRBJ1-6; D is possibly TRBD1 (5 bases). From germline, CDR1 is MNHNS and CDR2 SASEGT. This CDR3 contains 16 residues. CDR3 loop: CASSQARGDSFSPLHF. The CDR3 region has the DNA TGTGCCAGCAGTCAAGCGCGGGGGGACTCTTTCTCACCCCTCCACTTT.

This clone turned up a few times. The chain carries TRBV4-3 and TRBJ1-6; D possibly corresponds to TRBD1 (5 bases). CDR1 and CDR2 (germline): LGHNA, YSLEER. Deletions cut 1 base from V and 0 bases from J, with 7 bases between. The CDR3 consists of 16 residues. This chain's CDR3 is CASSQGGSSYNSPLHF. The CDR3 nucleotides are TGCGCCAGCAGCCAAGGGGGGAGCTCCTATAATTCACCCCTCCACTTT.

Comment on this clone: At one boundary the junction diverges from the germline segment, which might be a read error. This chain connects TRBV7-8 to TRBJ2-3; TRBD1 agrees at 7 bases. Germline CDR1 reads SGHVS; CDR2 reads FQNEAQ. This CDR3 has 16 amino acids. The CDR3: CASIPGGYLSTDTQFF. As DNA, the CDR3 is TGTGCCAGCATCCCAGGGGGATACCTTAGCACAGATACGCAGTTTTTT.

This clone was detected only a few times. This rearrangement joins TRBV30 to TRBJ1-2, with D possibly matching TRBD1 (5 bases). Germline V gene data show CDR1 as GTSNPN and CDR2 as SVGIG (reference sequence). Trimming left V 5 bases short and J 3 bases short, with 13 bases between. This CDR3 contains 13 residues. CDR3 sequence reads: CAWLVEGYYGYTF. The CDR3 coding sequence is TGTGCCTGGCTGGTGGAGGGGTACTATGGCTACACCTTC.

The V call is TRBV18, the J call TRBJ2-5; 7 bases match TRBD2. The CDR3 length is 14 residues. V was pared by 2 bases and J by 4 bases, with 4 bases of the junction left unmatched. The germline V gene has CDR1 KGHSH and CDR2 LQKENI. The CDR3 region is CASSPGLDGETQYF. In nucleotides, the CDR3 is TGTGCCAGCTCACCAGGACTAGACGGAGAGACCCAGTACTTC.

The chain uses TRBV2 and TRBJ1-1, with D uncertain. V was trimmed by 0 bases and J by 0 bases, leaving 8 bases between them. This CDR3 has 15 amino acids. Looked up from germline, CDR1 is SNHLY and CDR2 is FYNNEI. CDR3 in amino acids: CASSEAERMNTEAFF. The CDR3 DNA is TGTGCCAGCAGTGAAGCGGAGAGGATGAACACTGAAGCTTTCTTT.

The CDR3 loop is CASSTRGQAGELFF. The CDR3 nucleotides are TGTGCCAGCAGCACCCGTGGACAGGCCGGGGAGCTGTTTTTT. The V call is TRBV9, the J call TRBJ2-2; 7 nucleotides agree with TRBD1. Germline assignment: CDR1 SGDLS and CDR2 YYNGEE. V dropped 4 bases and J dropped 6; count of bases not matched to a gene: 6. CDR3 length equals 14 residues.

The rearrangement joins TRBV19 to TRBJ2-7, with 7 bases identical to TRBD1. The germline V gene has CDR1 LNHDA and CDR2 SQIVND (reference sequence). This CDR3 spans 14 amino acids. Trimming took 4 bases from V and 3 from J; bases not matched to a gene: 6. The CDR3 here is CASSTDRSRYEQYF. CDR3 nucleotides: TGTGCCAGTAGTACGGACAGGTCCCGCTACGAGCAGTACTTC.